The subject of this entry is one T cell receptor beta chain. The CDR3 runs to 13 residues. Looked up from germline, CDR1 is MRHNA and CDR2 is SNTAGT. The V end lost 6 bases, the J end lost 4 bases, and 12 bases lay between the germline ends. The sample belongs to a study of blood T cell repertoires in COVID-19. The assay was immunoSEQ multiplex PCR, and TCRdb's table has in-frame clones only and misses some. Seen here are some 130,000 clones, around 80% observed once, and the top ten hold 1.5% to 2%. This rearrangement joins TRBV6-4 to TRBJ1-1, with TRBD1 as a possible D gene (5 bases). The sample comprised peripheral blood. The receptor comes from an older man with acute or convalescent COVID-19. The CDR3 sequence is CASSQDTFTEAFF. Here the CDR3 DNA reads TGTGCCAGCAGCCAGGACACCTTCACTGAAGCTTTCTTT.